Sequencing of this TCR beta chain was carried out in a study of blood T cell repertoires in COVID-19. Study-wide background: Researchers got acute and convalescent COVID-19 samples from the United States, Italy and Spain.

Per the study methods: Scientists estimated how many nucleated cells there were by amplifying reference gene primers. The data were produced by immunoSEQ multiplex PCR, yet TCRdb's version contains in-frame clones alone and is incomplete. V, J and clone size are taken as reported in that table, and D and trimming were inferred from the DNA itself. The profile shows tens of thousands of clones, around nine tenths of them singletons. The sequence came from a human donor in a cohort sampled during active COVID-19. The source material was peripheral blood.

CDR3 DNA sequence: TGTGCCAGCAGTCAAAACAGCTCACCCCTCCACTTT. This encodes CASSQNSSPLHF. This rearrangement joins TRBV28 to TRBJ1-6; D not resolved. The germline V gene encodes CDR1 MDHEN and CDR2 SYDVKM. V dropped 5 bases and J dropped 10 bases, with 9 bases sitting between them. The CDR3 totals 12 residues. Based on the CDR3 plus reference TRBV28 and TRBJ1-6, the full variable domain is DVKVTQSSRYLVKRTGEKVFLECVQDMDHENMFWYRQDPGLGLRLIYFSYDVKMKEKGDIPEGYSVSREKKERFSLILESASTNQTSMYLCASSQNSSPLHFGNGTRLTVT.